This TCR beta chain stems from a study of cytotoxic CD8 clonotypes in ibrutinib-treated CLL. Across the whole study: The patient breakdown showed approximately ten relapsed/refractory and approximately 15 treatment-naive cases, with under 18 IGHV unmutated. Study-wide findings and caveats: Public clonotypes proved infrequent, and on treatment they shrank or remained steady.

Comments on this clone: Its cognate antigen is unknown.

Sequenced by immunoSEQ multiplex PCR; TCRdb stores in-frame clones only, minus some. The sample lists about 200,000 clones; roughly 73% were seen once. The authors obtained roughly 2.2 micrograms of genomic DNA from cryopreserved PBMCs for TCR beta libraries. Germline trimming cut 1 base from V and 5 bases from J; bases unmatched to any gene: 9. Germline V gene data show CDR1 as GTSNPN and CDR2 as SVGIG (reference sequence). The CDR3 loop spans 15 amino acids. The clonotype comes from a human donor with chronic lymphocytic leukemia. The V call is TRBV30, the J call TRBJ2-7, with 9 nucleotides matching TRBD1. Sequencing used PBMCs, obtained after 12 months of ibrutinib treatment. DNA of the CDR3: TGTGCCTGGAGTGCGGGCGGACAGGGGAGAGACGAGCAGTACTTC. Its translation: CAWSAGGQGRDEQYF.